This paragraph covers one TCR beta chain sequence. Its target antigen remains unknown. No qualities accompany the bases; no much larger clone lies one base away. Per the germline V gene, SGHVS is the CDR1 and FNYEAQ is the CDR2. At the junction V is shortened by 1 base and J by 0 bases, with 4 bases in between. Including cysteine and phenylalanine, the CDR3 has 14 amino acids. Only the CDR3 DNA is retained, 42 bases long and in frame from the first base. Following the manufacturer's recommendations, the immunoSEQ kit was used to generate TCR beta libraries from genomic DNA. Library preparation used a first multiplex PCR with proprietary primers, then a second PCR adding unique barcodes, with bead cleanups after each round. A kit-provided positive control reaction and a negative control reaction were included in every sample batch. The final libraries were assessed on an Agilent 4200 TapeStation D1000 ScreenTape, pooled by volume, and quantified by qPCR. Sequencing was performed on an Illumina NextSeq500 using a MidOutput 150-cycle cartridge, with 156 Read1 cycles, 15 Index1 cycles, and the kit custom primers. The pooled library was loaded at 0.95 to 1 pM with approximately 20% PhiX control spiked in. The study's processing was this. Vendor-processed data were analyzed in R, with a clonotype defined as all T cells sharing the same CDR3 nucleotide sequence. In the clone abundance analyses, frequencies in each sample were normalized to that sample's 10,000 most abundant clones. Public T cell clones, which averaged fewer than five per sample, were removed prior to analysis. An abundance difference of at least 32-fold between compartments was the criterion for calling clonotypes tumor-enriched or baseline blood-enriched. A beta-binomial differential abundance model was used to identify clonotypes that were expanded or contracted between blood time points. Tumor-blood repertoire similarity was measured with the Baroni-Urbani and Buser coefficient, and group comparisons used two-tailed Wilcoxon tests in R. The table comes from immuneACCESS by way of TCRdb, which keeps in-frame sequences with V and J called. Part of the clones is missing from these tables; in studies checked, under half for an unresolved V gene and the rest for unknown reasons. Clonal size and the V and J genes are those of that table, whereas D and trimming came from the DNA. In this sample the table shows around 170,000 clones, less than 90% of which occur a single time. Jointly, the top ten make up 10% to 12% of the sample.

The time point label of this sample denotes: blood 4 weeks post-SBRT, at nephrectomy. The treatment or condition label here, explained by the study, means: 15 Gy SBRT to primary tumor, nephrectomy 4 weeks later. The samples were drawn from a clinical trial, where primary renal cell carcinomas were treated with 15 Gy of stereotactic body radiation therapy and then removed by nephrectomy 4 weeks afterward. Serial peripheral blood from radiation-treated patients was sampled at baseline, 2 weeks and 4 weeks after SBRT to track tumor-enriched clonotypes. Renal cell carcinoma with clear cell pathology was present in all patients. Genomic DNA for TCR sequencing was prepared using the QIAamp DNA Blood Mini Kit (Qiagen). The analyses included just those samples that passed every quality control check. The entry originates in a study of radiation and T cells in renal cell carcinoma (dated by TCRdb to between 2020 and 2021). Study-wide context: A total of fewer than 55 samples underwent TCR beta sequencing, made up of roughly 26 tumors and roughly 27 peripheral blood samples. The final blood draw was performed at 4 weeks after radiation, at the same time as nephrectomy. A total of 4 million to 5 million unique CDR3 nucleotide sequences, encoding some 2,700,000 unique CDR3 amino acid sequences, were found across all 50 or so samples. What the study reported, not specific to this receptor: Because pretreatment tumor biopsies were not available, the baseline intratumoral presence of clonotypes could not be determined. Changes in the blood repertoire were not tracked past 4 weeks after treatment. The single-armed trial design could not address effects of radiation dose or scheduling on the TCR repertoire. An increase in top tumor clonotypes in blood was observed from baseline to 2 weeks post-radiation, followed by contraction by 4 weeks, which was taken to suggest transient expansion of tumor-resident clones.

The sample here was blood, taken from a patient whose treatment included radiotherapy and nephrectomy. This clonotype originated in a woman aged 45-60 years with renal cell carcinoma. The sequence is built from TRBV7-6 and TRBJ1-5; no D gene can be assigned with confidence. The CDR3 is CASSLEGSNQPQHF. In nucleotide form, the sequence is TGTGCCAGCAGCTTAGAGGGTAGCAATCAGCCCCAGCATTTT. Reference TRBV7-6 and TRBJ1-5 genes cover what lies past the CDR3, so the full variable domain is GAGVSQSPRYKVTKRGQDVALRCDPISGHVSLYWYRQALGQGPEFLTYFNYEAQQDKSGLPNDRFSAERPEGSISTLTIQRTEQRDSAMYRCASSLEGSNQPQHFGDGTRLSIL.